This TCR beta chain was captured by sequencing in a study of blood T cell repertoires in COVID-19. Germline V CDR1 and CDR2: SGDLS, YYNGEE. Trimming cost V 3 bases and J 7 bases; bases outside gene matches: 4. The CDR3 runs to 13 residues. Generated by immunoSEQ multiplex PCR, the TCRdb table keeps only in-frame clones and is missing some. The profile covers about 150,000 clones, with 80% to 85% appearing a single time and roughly 8.1% taken by the ten largest. What was sequenced was peripheral blood. The J gene is TRBJ1-5, the V gene TRBV9; TRBD1 agrees at 7 bases. The source is an older woman with active or convalescent COVID-19. CDR3 nucleotides: TGTGCCAGCAGCGGACAGGGACACCAGCCCCAGCATTTT. Translated, it gives CASSGQGHQPQHF.